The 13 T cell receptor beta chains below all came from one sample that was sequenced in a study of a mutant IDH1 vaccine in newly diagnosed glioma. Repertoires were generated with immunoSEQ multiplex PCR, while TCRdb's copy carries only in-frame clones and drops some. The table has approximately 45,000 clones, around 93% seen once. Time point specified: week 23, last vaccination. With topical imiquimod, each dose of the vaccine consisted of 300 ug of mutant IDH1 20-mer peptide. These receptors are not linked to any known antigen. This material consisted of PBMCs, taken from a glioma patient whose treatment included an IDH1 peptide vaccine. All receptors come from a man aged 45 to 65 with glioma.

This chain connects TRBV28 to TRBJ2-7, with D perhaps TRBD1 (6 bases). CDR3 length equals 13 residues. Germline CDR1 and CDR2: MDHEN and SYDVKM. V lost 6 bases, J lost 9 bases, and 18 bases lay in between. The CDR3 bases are TGTGCCAGCAGGGTGACAGGTCACTGGGGGCAGTACTTC. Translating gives CASRVTGHWGQYF.

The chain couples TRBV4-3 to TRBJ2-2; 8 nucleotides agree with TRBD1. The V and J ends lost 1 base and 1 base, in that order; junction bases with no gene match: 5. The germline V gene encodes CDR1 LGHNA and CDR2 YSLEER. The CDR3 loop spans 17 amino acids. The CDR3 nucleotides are TGCGCCAGCAGCCAAGCGCCCGGGACAGGGAACACCGGGGAGCTGTTTTTT. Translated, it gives CASSQAPGTGNTGELFF.

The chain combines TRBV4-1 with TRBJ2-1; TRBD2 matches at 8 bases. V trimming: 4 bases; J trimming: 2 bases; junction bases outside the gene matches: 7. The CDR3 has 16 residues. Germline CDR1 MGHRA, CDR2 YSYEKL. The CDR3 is CASSLSGEGAYNEQFF. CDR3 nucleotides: TGCGCCAGCAGCCTTAGCGGGGAGGGGGCCTACAATGAGCAGTTCTTC.

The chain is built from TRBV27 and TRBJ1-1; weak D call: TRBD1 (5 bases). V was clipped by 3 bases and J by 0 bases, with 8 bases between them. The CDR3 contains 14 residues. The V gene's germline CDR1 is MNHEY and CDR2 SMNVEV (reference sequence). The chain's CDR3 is CASSFEGMNTEAFF. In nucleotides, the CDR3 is TGTGCCAGCAGTTTTGAGGGGATGAACACTGAAGCTTTCTTT.

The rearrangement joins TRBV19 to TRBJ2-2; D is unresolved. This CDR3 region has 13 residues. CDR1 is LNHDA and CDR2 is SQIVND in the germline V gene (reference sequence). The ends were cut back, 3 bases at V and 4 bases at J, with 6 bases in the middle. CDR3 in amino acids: CASSIVGTGELFF. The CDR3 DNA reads TGTGCCAGTAGTATTGTCGGCACCGGGGAGCTGTTTTTT.

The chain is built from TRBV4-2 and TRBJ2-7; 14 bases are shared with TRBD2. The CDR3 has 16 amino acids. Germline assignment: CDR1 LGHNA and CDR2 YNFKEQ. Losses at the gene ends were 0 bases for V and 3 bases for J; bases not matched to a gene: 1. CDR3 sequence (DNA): TGTGCCAGCAGCCAAGACGGGACTAGCGGGAGCTACGAGCAGTACTTC. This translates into CASSQDGTSGSYEQYF.

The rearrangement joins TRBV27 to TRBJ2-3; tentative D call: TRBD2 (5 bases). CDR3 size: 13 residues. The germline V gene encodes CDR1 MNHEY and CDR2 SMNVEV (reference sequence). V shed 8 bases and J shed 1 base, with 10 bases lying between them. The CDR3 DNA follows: TGTGCCAGCTGGGCGGGTGGCACAGATACGCAGTATTTT. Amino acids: CASWAGGTDTQYF.

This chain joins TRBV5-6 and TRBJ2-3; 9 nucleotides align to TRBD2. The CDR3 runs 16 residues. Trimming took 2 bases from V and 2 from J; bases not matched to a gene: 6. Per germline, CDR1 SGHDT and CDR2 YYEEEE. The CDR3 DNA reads TGTGCCAGCAGCTTAGGGAGACTAGCGGCCACAGATACGCAGTATTTT. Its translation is CASSLGRLAATDTQYF.

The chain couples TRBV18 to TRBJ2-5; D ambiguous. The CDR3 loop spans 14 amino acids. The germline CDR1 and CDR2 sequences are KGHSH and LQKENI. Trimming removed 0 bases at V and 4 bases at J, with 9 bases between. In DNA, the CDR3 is TGTGCCAGCTCACCACCACCGGGCCGAGAGACCCAGTACTTC. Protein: CASSPPPGRETQYF.

CDR3 protein: CASSLQGQRTAQEAFF. The CDR3 DNA sequence: TGTGCCAGCAGCCTCCAAGGTCAGAGGACTGCCCAAGAAGCTTTCTTT. This chain connects TRBV16 to TRBJ1-1; D remains ambiguous. The germline V gene has CDR1 KGHSY and CDR2 FQNENV. The V and J ends lost 4 bases and 8 bases respectively, with 23 bases between them. The CDR3 has 16 amino acids.

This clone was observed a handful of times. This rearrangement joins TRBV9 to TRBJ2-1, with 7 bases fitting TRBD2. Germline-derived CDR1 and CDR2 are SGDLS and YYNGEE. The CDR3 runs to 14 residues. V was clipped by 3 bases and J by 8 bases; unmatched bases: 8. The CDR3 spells CASSGRLARHEQFF. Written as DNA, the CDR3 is TGTGCCAGCAGCGGGAGACTAGCCAGGCATGAGCAGTTCTTC. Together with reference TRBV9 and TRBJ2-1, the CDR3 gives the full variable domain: DSGVTQTPKHLITATGQRVTLRCSPRSGDLSVYWYQQSLDQGLQFLIQYYNGEERAKGNILERFSAQQFPDLHSELNLSSLELGDSALYFCASSGRLARHEQFFGPGTRLTVL.

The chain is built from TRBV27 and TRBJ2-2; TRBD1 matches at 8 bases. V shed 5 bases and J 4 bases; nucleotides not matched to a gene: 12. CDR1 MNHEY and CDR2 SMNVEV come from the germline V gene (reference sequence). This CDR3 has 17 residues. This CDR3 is CASSEFFRGRGTGELFF. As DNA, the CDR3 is TGTGCCAGCAGTGAATTCTTCAGGGGGCGCGGCACCGGGGAGCTGTTTTTT.

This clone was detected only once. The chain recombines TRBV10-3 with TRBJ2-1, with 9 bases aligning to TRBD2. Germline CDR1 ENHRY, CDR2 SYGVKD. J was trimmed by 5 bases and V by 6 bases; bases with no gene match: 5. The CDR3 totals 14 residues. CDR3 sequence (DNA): TGTGCCATCAGCAGCGGGGGGACTGACAATGAGCAGTTCTTC. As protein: CAISSGGTDNEQFF.